This is a list of T cell receptor beta chains from one sample in a study of cytotoxic CD8 clonotypes in ibrutinib-treated CLL. Clones were read by immunoSEQ multiplex PCR, and TCRdb kept only the in-frame ones, dropping some. The sample has 130,000 or so clones; 84% are singletons. The sequenced sample was PBMCs, obtained after 24 months of ibrutinib treatment. These receptors originate from a human donor with chronic lymphocytic leukemia. The CDR3 runs from the conserved cysteine through the conserved F or W. The D gene is left open where the match is weak. Expanded clones get a size class; other rows say once, few or many, or leave the size out.

>NA|TRBJ1-1|NA|TRBV7-2
CASSQTPGGTTEAFF
TGTGCCAGCAGCCAGACCCCCGGGGGAACCACTGAAGCTTTCTTT
>once|TRBJ2-1|TRBD2|TRBV4-2
CASSQDVASGGALSYNEQFF
TGTGCCAGCAGCCAAGATGTTGCCAGCGGGGGGGCCCTCTCCTACAATGAGCAGTTCTTC
>NA|TRBJ2-2|NA|TRBV27
CASSLRPTNTGELFF
TGTGCCAGCAGTTTAAGACCCACGAACACCGGGGAGCTGTTTTTT
>NA|TRBJ2-1|NA|TRBV10-3
CAISERQGDPSYNEQFF
TGTGCCATCAGTGAAAGGCAGGGCGACCCCTCCTACAATGAGCAGTTCTTC
>once|TRBJ2-1|NA|TRBV30
CAWSEVGEQFF
TGTGCCTGGAGTGAAGTGGGTGAGCAGTTCTTC
>NA|TRBJ2-7|NA|TRBV28
CASHEGQGGYEQYF
TGTGCCAGCCACGAAGGGCAGGGAGGCTACGAGCAGTACTTC
>NA|TRBJ2-6|NA|TRBV5-6
CASSLVVAPSGANVLTF
TGTGCCAGCAGCTTGGTGGTAGCCCCCTCTGGGGCCAACGTCCTGACTTTC
>NA|TRBJ1-4|NA|TRBV7-2
CASSRSGGEKLFF
TGTGCCAGCAGCCGGTCGGGTGGTGAAAAACTGTTTTTT
>NA|TRBJ1-2|TRBD1|TRBV29-1
CSVEVRGFGYTF
TGCAGCGTTGAAGTCAGGGGGTTTGGCTACACCTTC
>NA|TRBJ2-1|NA|TRBV21-1
CASSLPQRGEYNEQFF
TGTGCCAGCAGCCTTCCCCAACGGGGGGAGTACAATGAGCAGTTCTTC
>few|TRBJ2-5|NA|TRBV7-2
CASSPAALRETQYF
TGTGCCAGCAGCCCGGCGGCCCTAAGGGAGACCCAGTACTTC
>NA|TRBJ1-1|NA|TRBV10-3
CATYKGGTTEAFF
TGTGCCACTTACAAAGGGGGGACCACTGAAGCTTTCTTT
>once|TRBJ1-1|NA|TRBV5-1
CASSLVGQATEAFF
TGCGCCAGCAGCTTGGTGGGCCAGGCCACTGAAGCTTTCTTT
>NA|TRBJ1-2|TRBD1|TRBV7-9
CASSLSGGWNGYTF
TGTGCCAGCAGCTTATCAGGGGGCTGGAATGGCTACACCTTC
>NA|TRBJ2-3|NA|TRBV5-4
CASSPDLGSTDTQYF
TGTGCCAGCAGCCCGGACCTTGGTAGCACAGATACGCAGTATTTT
>NA|TRBJ2-6|NA|TRBV7-8
CASSFSGANVLTF
TGTGCCAGCAGCTTCTCTGGGGCCAACGTCCTGACTTTC
>NA|TRBJ2-2|NA|TRBV4-3
CASSQGVAGAGGELFF
TGCGCCAGCAGCCAAGGAGTGGCGGGGGCGGGCGGGGAGCTGTTTTTT
>once|TRBJ2-1|NA|TRBV5-3
CARSFGQGHYNEQFF
TGTGCCAGAAGCTTCGGGCAGGGTCACTACAATGAGCAGTTCTTC
>NA|TRBJ2-7|NA|TRBV30
CAWKDVSVFSYEQYF
TGTGCCTGGAAGGATGTGTCGGTTTTTTCCTACGAGCAGTACTTC
>NA|TRBJ1-2|NA|TRBV2
CASSLEIKGGYTF
TGTGCCAGCAGTCTGGAAATAAAAGGTGGCTACACCTTC
>once|TRBJ2-5|NA|TRBV27
CASSTRVGETQYF
TGTGCCAGCAGTACTAGGGTTGGCGAGACCCAGTACTTC
>NA|TRBJ2-7|TRBD1|TRBV6-1
CAISASGTGDSYEQYF
TGTGCCATCAGTGCCTCCGGGACAGGGGACTCCTACGAGCAGTACTTC
>NA|TRBJ1-2|TRBD1|TRBV28
CASSPVTGGYGYTF
TGTGCCAGCAGCCCCGTGACAGGGGGCTATGGCTACACCTTC
>NA|TRBJ2-7|NA|TRBV30
CAWTHRAGEQYF
TGTGCCTGGACCCACAGGGCGGGGGAGCAGTACTTC
>NA|TRBJ1-1|NA|TRBV5-4
CASSSGRRGTEAFF
TGTGCCAGCAGCTCGGGCCGACGGGGCACTGAAGCTTTCTTT
>NA|TRBJ1-2|NA|TRBV19
CATRGGGYGYTF
TGTGCCACCCGAGGCGGGGGCTATGGCTACACCTTC
>few|TRBJ2-7|TRBD2|TRBV7-6
CASSLSGDEQYF
TGTGCCAGCAGCTTAAGCGGGGACGAGCAGTACTTC
>NA|TRBJ1-4|TRBD1|TRBV6-6
CASSYSGTEGGKLFF
TGTGCCAGCAGTTACTCTGGGACAGAAGGCGGAAAACTGTTTTTT
>NA|TRBJ2-2|TRBD1|TRBV15
CATSARDSDTGELFF
TGTGCCACCAGCGCACGGGACAGCGACACCGGGGAGCTGTTTTTT
>NA|TRBJ2-7|NA|TRBV28
CASSFRRSYFHEQYF
TGTGCCAGCAGTTTTAGAAGGTCCTATTTCCACGAGCAGTACTTC
>NA|TRBJ2-5|TRBD2|TRBV7-9
CASSPYHGREYQETQYF
TGTGCCAGCAGCCCCTACCATGGGAGGGAGTACCAAGAGACCCAGTACTTC
>NA|TRBJ1-2|NA|TRBV4-1
CASSQDRTSSGYTF
TGCGCCAGCAGCCAAGACAGAACCTCGTCGGGCTACACCTTC
>once|TRBJ2-6|NA|TRBV5-6
CASSLVWGANVLTF
TGTGCCAGCAGCTTGGTCTGGGGGGCCAACGTCCTGACTTTC
>NA|TRBJ1-2|TRBD1|TRBV10-2
CASSVLSGGDGYTF
TGCGCCAGCAGTGTTCTCTCAGGGGGTGATGGCTACACCTTC
>NA|TRBJ2-5|NA|TRBV29-1
CSVESVMWGAAETQYF
TGCAGCGTTGAATCTGTTATGTGGGGGGCCGCAGAGACCCAGTACTTC
>NA|TRBJ2-3|TRBD2|TRBV27
CASTYWGTSGGTDTQYF
TGTGCCAGCACCTACTGGGGGACTAGCGGGGGAACAGATACGCAGTATTTT
>NA|TRBJ2-1|TRBD2|TRBV5-6
CASSFLAGAQNEQFF
TGTGCCAGCAGCTTCCTAGCGGGGGCCCAAAATGAGCAGTTCTTC
>NA|TRBJ2-3|NA|TRBV5-4
CASSLTGSTDTQYF
TGTGCCAGCAGCTTGACGGGGTCCACAGATACGCAGTATTTT
>NA|TRBJ2-7|TRBD1|TRBV2
CVKGQGYEQYF
TGTGTCAAGGGACAGGGATACGAGCAGTACTTC
>few|TRBJ1-1|NA|TRBV20-1
CSARGDTEAFF
TGCAGTGCTAGAGGGGACACTGAAGCTTTCTTT
>NA|TRBJ2-5|NA|TRBV19
CASSIQGGETQYF
TGTGCCAGTAGTATCCAGGGGGGCGAGACCCAGTACTTC
>NA|TRBJ2-1|NA|TRBV10-2
CASSPERSYNEQFF
TGCGCCAGCAGCCCCGAACGCTCCTACAATGAGCAGTTCTTC